Each of the 28 T cell receptor beta chains below was sequenced from the same sample in a study of blood T cell repertoires in COVID-19. Profiled with immunoSEQ multiplex PCR; TCRdb holds only in-frame clones, not every one. The sample has about 150,000 clones, 80% to 90% seen once; the top ten hold about 6%. Sequenced input: peripheral blood. All receptors derive from a man older than 75 with acute or convalescent COVID-19.

This rearrangement joins TRBV18 to TRBJ1-4; TRBD1 is a possible D gene (6 bases). V lost 3 bases to trimming and J lost 7 bases, with 15 bases between them. The germline V gene has CDR1 KGHSH and CDR2 LQKENI. This CDR3 comprises 15 residues. The CDR3 nucleotides read TGTGCCAGCTCACCGCCCGGGGGGGCCGGTGAAAAACTGTTTTTT. Its protein product is CASSPPGGAGEKLFF.

The rearrangement uses TRBV18 and TRBJ1-5, with D possibly matching TRBD1 (5 bases). This CDR3 has 14 residues. Trimming took 3 bases from V and 6 from J, leaving 12 bases between them. Germline CDR1 is KGHSH and CDR2 is LQKENI. As DNA, the CDR3 is TGTGCCAGCTCACCTTTAGGGGTTGCTCAGCCCCAGCATTTT. Amino acids: CASSPLGVAQPQHF.

The chain combines TRBV4-1 with TRBJ1-2; possibly TRBD1 for D (6 bases). Germline CDR1 is MGHRA and CDR2 is YSYEKL. V was cut by 0 bases and J by 3 bases, with 26 bases left in between. This CDR3 spans 20 amino acids. CDR3 nucleotides: TGCGCCAGCAGCCAAGAAGGCCAGGGAAGTGGGACACTTGGGTACTATGGCTACACCTTC. This codes for CASSQEGQGSGTLGYYGYTF.

This sequence joins TRBV5-1 and TRBJ2-7, with 8 bases identical to TRBD1. The germline gives CDR1 SGHRS, CDR2 YFSETQ. CDR3 length: 15 amino acids. V shed 3 bases, J shed 2 bases, and the junction held 7 bases outside the gene matches. The CDR3 DNA follows: TGCGCCAGCAGCTCAGGGACAGGTCTAACCTACGAGCAGTACTTC. Translated: CASSSGTGLTYEQYF.

The chain links TRBV3-1 (or the pseudogene TRBV3-2) to TRBJ1-2; 7 bases line up with TRBD1. CDR3 size: 16 residues. Germline V gene lookup returns CDR1 LGHDT and CDR2 YNNKEL (reference sequence). Trimming at V came to 6 bases and at J to 3 bases, leaving 13 bases not matched to a gene. CDR3 bases: TGTGCCAGCAGAACCTCAACCGCCGGGACAGACTATGGCTACACCTTC. Its protein is CASRTSTAGTDYGYTF.

The CDR3 spells CASSLAPGTGTDTQYF. The CDR3 nucleotides read TGCGCCAGCAGCTTGGCCCCCGGGACAGGCACAGATACGCAGTATTTT. The chain links TRBV5-1 to TRBJ2-3; 7 bases are a match to TRBD1. There are 16 residues in the CDR3. V lost 0 bases to trimming and J lost 1 base; unmatched junction nucleotides: 5. Germline lookup yields CDR1 SGHRS and CDR2 YFSETQ.

This chain links TRBV5-6 with TRBJ1-5, with unresolved D. This CDR3 region has 14 residues. Germline V gives CDR1 SGHDT, CDR2 YYEEEE. Trimming cost V 2 bases and J 4 bases, with 10 bases left between them. The CDR3 sequence is CASSFGRTNQPQHF. In nucleotides, the CDR3 is TGTGCCAGCAGCTTCGGCAGGACTAATCAGCCCCAGCATTTT. The full variable domain, completed using reference TRBV5-6 and TRBJ1-5, is DAGVTQSPTHLIKTRGQQVTLRCSPKSGHDTVSWYQQALGQGPQFIFQYYEEEERQRGNFPDRFSGHQFPNYSSELNVNALLLGDSALYLCASSFGRTNQPQHFGDGTRLSIL.

As concerns this clone: One end of the junction is discordant with germline, which a read error may explain. This sequence joins TRBV2 and TRBJ1-4; TRBD1 might be the D (5 bases). This CDR3 spans 16 amino acids. CDR1 is SNHLY and CDR2 is FYNNEI in the germline V gene. CDR3 sequence: CASREGAGVLNEKLFF. In nucleotides, the CDR3 is TGTGCCAGCAGGGAAGGGGCGGGGGTCCTTAATGAAAAACTGTTTTTT.

As concerns this clone: The sample contains more than one DNA sequence encoding this CDR3. The chain couples TRBV5-1 to TRBJ1-5, with D possibly being TRBD1 (6 bases). Looked up from germline, CDR1 is SGHRS and CDR2 is YFSETQ. V lost 0 bases and J lost 4, with 8 bases in between. The CDR3 spans 14 residues. CDR3 bases: TGCGCCAGCAGCTTGGGAGGGGGTAATCAGCCCCAGCATTTT. Translation: CASSLGGGNQPQHF.

V is TRBV5-1 and J is TRBJ2-7, with TRBD1 matching over 10 bases. The junction had 11 bases not matched to a gene; V was cut back by 5 bases and J by 6 bases. CDR3 length: 15 amino acids. Germline V gene data show CDR1 as SGHRS and CDR2 as YFSETQ. The DNA for the CDR3 is TGCGCCAGCAGTGTAACGTTGGGGACAGGGGTCGAGCAGTACTTC. Translated: CASSVTLGTGVEQYF.

This rearrangement joins TRBV30 to TRBJ1-4; 8 nucleotides align to TRBD1. The CDR3 loop spans 15 amino acids. Germline assignment: CDR1 GTSNPN and CDR2 SVGIG (reference sequence). Trimming removed 4 bases from V and 10 bases from J; junction bases left unmatched: 14. CDR3 region: CAWKPGRTGKAKLFF. In DNA, the CDR3 is TGTGCCTGGAAACCCGGTCGGACAGGGAAAGCAAAACTGTTTTTT.

This chain uses TRBV6-5 with TRBJ2-3; 8 bases are a match to TRBD2. Losses at the gene ends were 6 bases for V and 4 bases for J; bases not matched to a gene: 6. CDR1 MNHEY and CDR2 SVGAGI come from the germline V gene. The length of the CDR3 is 14 residues. The CDR3 here is CASRPPGGPDTQYF. The CDR3 nucleotides are TGTGCCAGCAGACCCCCGGGGGGGCCAGATACGCAGTATTTT.

This rearrangement joins TRBV5-1 to TRBJ1-2, with D perhaps TRBD1 (5 bases). The V and J ends lost 2 bases and 3 bases respectively, with 8 bases between them. The CDR3 has 13 residues. Per the germline V gene, CDR1 is SGHRS and CDR2 is YFSETQ. The CDR3 sequence: CASSFTGDYGYTF. CDR3 bases: TGCGCCAGCAGCTTTACAGGAGACTATGGCTACACCTTC. The variable domain in full, with the rest retrieved from reference TRBV5-1 and TRBJ1-2, is KAGVTQTPRYLIKTRGQQVTLSCSPISGHRSVSWYQQTPGQGLQFLFEYFSETQRNKGNFPGRFSGRQFSNSRSEMNVSTLELGDSALYLCASSFTGDYGYTFGSGTRLTVV.

This chain connects TRBV4-1 to TRBJ2-3; D is unclear. There are 15 residues in the CDR3. Germline CDR1 MGHRA, CDR2 YSYEKL. With 0 bases removed from V and 0 bases from J, the gap between germline ends came to 7 bases. The CDR3 is CASSQEKLSTDTQYF. CDR3 DNA sequence: TGCGCCAGCAGCCAAGAAAAACTGAGCACAGATACGCAGTATTTT.

The V and J genes are TRBV5-1 and TRBJ2-3; D perhaps matches TRBD2 (5 bases). V lost 4 bases and J 5 bases, leaving 8 bases between the germline ends. The germline gives CDR1 SGHRS, CDR2 YFSETQ. CDR3 length: 12 residues. DNA of the CDR3: TGCGCCAGCAGCGAAAGCGGAGATACGCAGTATTTT. This translates into CASSESGDTQYF.

CDR3 protein: CSVVWYRVASTDTQYF. The DNA for the CDR3 is TGCAGCGTTGTTTGGTACAGGGTAGCGAGCACAGATACGCAGTATTTT. The rearrangement joins TRBV29-1 to TRBJ2-3; D may be TRBD1 (6 bases). CDR1 is SQVTM, CDR2 ANQGSEA, per germline. The V end was cut by 4 bases, the J end by 0 bases, with 17 bases between. The CDR3 covers 16 residues.

V is TRBV5-1 and J is TRBJ2-7, with 7 bases lining up with TRBD1. The CDR3 is 12 amino acids. Trimming took 8 bases from V and 4 from J; bases not matched to a gene: 6. From germline, CDR1 is SGHRS and CDR2 YFSETQ. CDR3 in DNA: TGCGCCAGTTCACAGGGGCTTTACGAGCAGTACTTC. It translates to CASSQGLYEQYF.

The chain has TRBV6-4 and TRBJ1-5, with D hard to call. The CDR3 covers 17 residues. CDR1 is MRHNA, CDR2 SNTAGT, per germline. The ends were cut back, 3 bases at V and 1 base at J, with 16 bases in the middle. The CDR3 sequence: CASSDWRVKWSNQPQHF. The DNA for the CDR3 is TGTGCCAGCAGTGATTGGAGGGTGAAGTGGAGCAATCAGCCCCAGCATTTT.

V and J are TRBV9 and TRBJ2-1, with 10 bases identical to TRBD2. The CDR3 length is 17 residues. Losses at the gene ends were 0 bases for V and 3 bases for J; bases not matched to a gene: 6. Germline loops: CDR1 SGDLS, CDR2 YYNGEE. The CDR3 DNA sequence: TGTGCCAGCAGCGTAGGAGGACTAGCGGAAAACTACAATGAGCAGTTCTTC. This encodes CASSVGGLAENYNEQFF.

This sequence joins TRBV3-1 (or the pseudogene TRBV3-2) and TRBJ1-2; no definite D call. Germline CDR1 is LGHDT and CDR2 is YNNKEL (reference sequence). Trimming left V 0 bases short and J 8 bases short, with 10 bases between. The CDR3 consists of 13 residues. The CDR3 region has the DNA TGTGCCAGCAGCCAAGACATTCGCAGGGGCTACACCTTC. This translates into CASSQDIRRGYTF.

The CDR3 nucleotides are TGTGCCACCAGTGATTTCGAGGGGGGGACAGATACGCAGTATTTT. This encodes CATSDFEGGTDTQYF. J is TRBJ2-3 and V is TRBV24-1; perhaps TRBD2 as D (7 bases). The length of the CDR3 is 15 residues. Germline CDR1 KGHDR, CDR2 SFDVKD. The V gene lost 1 base and the J gene lost 3 bases, with 10 bases spanning the gap.

The CDR3 bases are TGTGCCAGTAGTATATTAGGGGTATCAACTAACACTGAAGCTTTCTTT. Translating it yields CASSILGVSTNTEAFF. This chain links TRBV19 with TRBJ1-1; D may be TRBD1 (5 bases). The CDR3 spans 16 residues. Deletions cut 2 bases from V and 2 bases from J, with 15 bases between. Germline V CDR1 and CDR2: LNHDA, SQIVND (reference sequence).

The chain links TRBV7-9 to TRBJ2-7; the match to TRBD1 covers 7 bases. CDR3 length: 15 amino acids. V was clipped by 4 bases and J by 2 bases; unmatched bases: 8. Germline CDR1 SEHNR, CDR2 FQNEAQ (reference sequence). The CDR3 loop is CASSSDRTNPYEQYF. CDR3 DNA: TGTGCCAGCAGCTCGGACAGGACGAACCCCTACGAGCAGTACTTC.

The gene calls are TRBV29-1 and TRBJ2-5, with a possible D match to TRBD1 (6 bases). The CDR3 is 13 amino acids. V lost 7 bases and J lost 1, with 13 bases in between. Germline lookup yields CDR1 SQVTM and CDR2 ANQGSEA. This CDR3 is CSATQGSQETQYF. Written as DNA, the CDR3 is TGCAGCGCTACCCAGGGGTCCCAAGAGACCCAGTACTTC. The full variable domain, with the rest looked up from reference TRBV29-1 and TRBJ2-5, is SAVISQKPSRDICQRGTSLTIQCQVDSQVTMMFWYRQQPGQSLTLIATANQGSEATYESGFVIDKFPISRPNLTFSTLTVSNMSPEDSSIYLCSATQGSQETQYFGPGTRLLVL.

The chain has TRBV9 and TRBJ2-3, with 8 bases identical to TRBD2. V was pared by 0 bases and J by 5 bases, with 8 bases of the junction left unmatched. The germline V gene encodes CDR1 SGDLS and CDR2 YYNGEE. The CDR3 extends over 16 amino acids. CDR3 region: CASSVGVAGKRDTQYF. CDR3 nucleotides: TGTGCCAGCAGCGTAGGGGTAGCGGGGAAGAGAGATACGCAGTATTTT.

The table lists this clone with a few counts. The chain carries TRBV7-2 and TRBJ1-6, with a weak D call TRBD1 (5 bases). The ends were cut back, 5 bases at V and 5 bases at J, with 13 bases in the middle. Germline V lookup: CDR1 SGHTA, CDR2 FQGNSA. The CDR3 contains 15 residues. The CDR3 DNA reads TGTGCCAGCAGCCACCGCAGGGCCGATAATTCACCCCTCCACTTT. Translation: CASSHRRADNSPLHF.

V is TRBV29-1 and J is TRBJ1-2, with TRBD1 identical over 10 bases. The CDR3 totals 13 residues. V gave up 7 bases and J gave up 4 bases; unmatched junction bases: 6. The germline gives CDR1 SQVTM, CDR2 ANQGSEA. CDR3 loop: CSAEDRGAYGYTF. In DNA, the CDR3 is TGCAGCGCCGAGGACAGGGGGGCCTATGGCTACACCTTC.

This chain connects TRBV6-5 to TRBJ2-7; 7 nucleotides align to TRBD1. V trimming: 2 bases; J trimming: 8 bases; junction bases outside the gene matches: 9. The CDR3 runs to 14 residues. Germline CDR1 reads MNHEY; CDR2 reads SVGAGI. The CDR3 region has the DNA TGTGCCAGCAGTTACGCGAGGGACAGTTACAAGCAGTACTTC. The encoded protein is CASSYARDSYKQYF.